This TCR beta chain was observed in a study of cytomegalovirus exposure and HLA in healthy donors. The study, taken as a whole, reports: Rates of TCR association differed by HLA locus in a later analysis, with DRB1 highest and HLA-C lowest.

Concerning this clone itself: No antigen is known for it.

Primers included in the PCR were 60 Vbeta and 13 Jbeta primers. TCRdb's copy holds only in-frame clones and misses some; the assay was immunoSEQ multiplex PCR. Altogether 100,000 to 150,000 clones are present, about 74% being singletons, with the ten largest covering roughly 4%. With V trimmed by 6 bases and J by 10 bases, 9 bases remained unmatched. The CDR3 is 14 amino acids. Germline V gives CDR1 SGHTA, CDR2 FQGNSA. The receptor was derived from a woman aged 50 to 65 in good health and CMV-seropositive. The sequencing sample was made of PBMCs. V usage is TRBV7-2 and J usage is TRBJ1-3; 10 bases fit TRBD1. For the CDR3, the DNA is TGTGCCAGCAGTTTGACAGGGGGCGCCGGTACCATATATTTT. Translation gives CASSLTGGAGTIYF.